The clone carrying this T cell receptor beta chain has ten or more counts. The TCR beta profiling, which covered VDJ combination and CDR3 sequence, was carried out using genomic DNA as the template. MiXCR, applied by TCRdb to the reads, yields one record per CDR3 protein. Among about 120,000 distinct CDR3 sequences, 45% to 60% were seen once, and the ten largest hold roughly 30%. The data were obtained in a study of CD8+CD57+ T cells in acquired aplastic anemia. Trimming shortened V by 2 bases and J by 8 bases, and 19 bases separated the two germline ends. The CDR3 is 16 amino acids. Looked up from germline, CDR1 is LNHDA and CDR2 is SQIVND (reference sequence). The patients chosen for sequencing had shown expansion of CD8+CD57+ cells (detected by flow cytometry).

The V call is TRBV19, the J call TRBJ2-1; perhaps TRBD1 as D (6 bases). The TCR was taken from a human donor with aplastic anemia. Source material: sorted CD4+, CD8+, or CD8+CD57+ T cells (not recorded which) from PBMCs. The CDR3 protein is CASSITHREVLYEQFF. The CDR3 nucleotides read TGTGCCAGTAGTATAACCCACAGGGAAGTCTTATATGAGCAGTTCTTC.